This TCR beta chain was obtained from a study of T-cell memory formation after mild COVID-19. Findings of the study overall: The appearance of some responding clones in pre-infection memory suggested that cross-reactive memory joined.

TCRdb reprocessed the 5' RACE reads with MiXCR, giving one entry per CDR3 protein. The sample yields about 340,000 distinct CDR3 sequences, 20% to 25% seen once. This clonotype was counted a few times. Antigen specificity is unknown. The specimen sequenced was PBMCs or a T cell subset sorted from them (not recorded which). This sequence was found in a man between 18 and 35 years old who had mild COVID-19 (a few samples of this study predate the infection). Cell type and time point are not known.

The CDR3 DNA reads as TGTGCCAGCAGTTCAAGACAGGGGGCCCACCAGCCCCAGCATTTT. Translating it yields CASSSRQGAHQPQHF. The V gene is TRBV28, the J gene TRBJ1-5; 10 nucleotides align to TRBD1. V was pared by 4 bases and J by 7 bases, with 7 bases of the junction left unmatched. Germline V lookup: CDR1 MDHEN, CDR2 SYDVKM. The CDR3 sequence is 15 residues long.